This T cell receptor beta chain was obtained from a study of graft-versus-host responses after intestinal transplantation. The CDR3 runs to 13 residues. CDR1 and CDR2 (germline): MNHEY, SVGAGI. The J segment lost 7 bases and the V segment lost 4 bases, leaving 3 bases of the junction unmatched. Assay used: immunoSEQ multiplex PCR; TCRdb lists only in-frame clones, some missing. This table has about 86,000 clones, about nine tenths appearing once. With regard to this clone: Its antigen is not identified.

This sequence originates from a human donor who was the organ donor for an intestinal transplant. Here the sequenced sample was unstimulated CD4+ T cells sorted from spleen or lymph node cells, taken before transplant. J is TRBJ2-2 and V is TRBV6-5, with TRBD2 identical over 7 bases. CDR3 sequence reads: CASSFERGGELFF. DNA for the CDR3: TGTGCCAGCAGTTTTGAGCGGGGCGGGGAGCTGTTTTTT.